The rows below give T cell receptor beta chains drawn from one sample of a study of response to subunit inactivated influenza vaccine. A single record per CDR3 protein comes from TCRdb applying MiXCR to the RT-PCR reads. The data hold approximately 520,000 distinct CDR3 sequences, with 16% observed a single time. This material consisted of CD4+ T cells sorted from PBMCs, taken about 23 months after vaccination. These receptors came from a man between 50 and 70 years old who received an inactivated influenza vaccine. Both conserved end residues are part of each CDR3. A D gene is named only where the DNA matches it firmly. A clone size is listed for some rows: how often the clone was seen (once, few, many), or a class if it is expanded.

>TRBV24-1|TRBJ2-3|few|-
TGTGCCACCAGTGATTTGCTGGGTACGCAGTATTTT
CATSDLLGTQYF
>TRBV6-5|TRBJ1-1|many|-
TGTGCCAGCAGTTATGGCAGGCGGGCGGGAGAAGCTTTCTTT
CASSYGRRAGEAFF
>TRBV5-5|TRBJ1-4|few|-
TGTGCCAGCAGCCTAGGACGGGATGAAAAACTGTTTTTT
CASSLGRDEKLFF
>TRBV20-1|TRBJ2-7|few|-
TGCAGTGCTAGAGATCAGCTCAGCTCCTACGAGCAGTACTTC
CSARDQLSSYEQYF
>TRBV6-2/TRBV6-3|TRBJ2-7|few|-
TGTGCCAGCACCTACGCGGGAACCCCTACCTACGAGCAGTACTTC
CASTYAGTPTYEQYF
>TRBV4-3|TRBJ2-5|-|-
TGCGCCAGCAGCCAAGATCAGGGGATGGAAGAGACCCAGTACTTC
CASSQDQGMEETQYF
>TRBV12-3/TRBV12-4|TRBJ1-1|-|TRBD1
TGTGCCAGCAGCCGACAGGGAAGGGACACTGAAGCTTTCTTT
CASSRQGRDTEAFF
>TRBV28|TRBJ2-7|few|-
TGTGCCAGTTTGGGCTACGAGCAGTACTTC
CASLGYEQYF
>TRBV18|TRBJ2-3|-|-
TGTGCCAGCTCACCACCAGTGCCTGGCACAGATACGCAGTATTTT
CASSPPVPGTDTQYF
>TRBV9|TRBJ2-1|many|-
TGTGCCAGCAGCGTAGGCCCACTAGCGGCAGGGGGCAATGAGCAGTTCTTC
CASSVGPLAAGGNEQFF
>TRBV20-1|TRBJ2-3|-|TRBD2
TGCAGTGCAAGGGGACTAGCGGAGCCCCGGGATACGCAGTATTTT
CSARGLAEPRDTQYF
>TRBV30|TRBJ1-1|-|TRBD1
TGTGCCTGGAGTACCCTCGGACAGGGGGCGCGGCATCCTGAAGCTTTCTTT
CAWSTLGQGARHPEAFF
>TRBV7-9|TRBJ1-1|few|-
TGTGCCAGCAGCTTAGCCAATTTGTTACAGGGAGCTTTCTTT
CASSLANLLQGAFF
>TRBV12-3/TRBV12-4|TRBJ1-2|-|-
TGTGCCAGCAGTTTGTCGGCCAGTCAATATGGCTACACCTTC
CASSLSASQYGYTF